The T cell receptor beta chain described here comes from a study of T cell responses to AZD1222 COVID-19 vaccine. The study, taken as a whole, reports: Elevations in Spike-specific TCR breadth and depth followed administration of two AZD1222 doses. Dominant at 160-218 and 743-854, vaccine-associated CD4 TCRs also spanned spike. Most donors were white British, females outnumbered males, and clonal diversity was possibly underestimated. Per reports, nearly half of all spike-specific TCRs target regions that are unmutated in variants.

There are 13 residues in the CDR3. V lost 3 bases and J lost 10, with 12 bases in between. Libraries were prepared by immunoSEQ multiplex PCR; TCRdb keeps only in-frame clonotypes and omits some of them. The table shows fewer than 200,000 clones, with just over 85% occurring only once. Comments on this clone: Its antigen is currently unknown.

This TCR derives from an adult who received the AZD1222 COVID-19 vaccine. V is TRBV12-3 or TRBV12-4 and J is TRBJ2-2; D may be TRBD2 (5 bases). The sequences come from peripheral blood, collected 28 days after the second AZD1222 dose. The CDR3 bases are TGTGCCAGCAGTTTCCGGGAATATCTGGAGCTGTTTTTT. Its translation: CASSFREYLELFF.